The 17 T cell receptor beta chains below come from one sample, sequenced in a study of radiation and T cells in renal cell carcinoma. Time point given: baseline pretreatment blood. Treatment reported: 15 Gy SBRT to primary tumor, nephrectomy 4 weeks later. Profiled with immunoSEQ multiplex PCR; TCRdb holds only in-frame clones, not every one. The sample lists about 140,000 clones; roughly 85% were seen once. This specimen consisted of blood, obtained from a patient whose treatment included radiotherapy and nephrectomy. The receptor set was obtained from a woman aged 50 to 60 with renal cell carcinoma.

The chain employs TRBV28 and TRBJ2-7, with D possibly TRBD1 on 6 matching bases. CDR3 length equals 12 residues. Deletions cut 8 bases from V and 2 bases from J, with 10 bases between. Germline CDR1 is MDHEN and CDR2 is SYDVKM. As DNA, the CDR3 is TGTGCCAGCCAGGGGTCCGCCTACGAGCAGTACTTC. It specifies CASQGSAYEQYF.

This sequence joins TRBV5-6 and TRBJ2-7, with TRBD2 identical over 10 bases. CDR1 and CDR2 (germline): SGHDT, YYEEEE. CDR3 length: 15 residues. V trimming: 4 bases; J trimming: 4 bases; junction bases outside the gene matches: 8. The CDR3 bases are TGTGCCAGCAGCGCCCGGGGACTAGCGCCTTACGAGCAGTACTTC. It specifies CASSARGLAPYEQYF. The whole variable domain, filled in from reference TRBV5-6 and TRBJ2-7, reads DAGVTQSPTHLIKTRGQQVTLRCSPKSGHDTVSWYQQALGQGPQFIFQYYEEEERQRGNFPDRFSGHQFPNYSSELNVNALLLGDSALYLCASSARGLAPYEQYFGPGTRLTVT.

The rearrangement links TRBV15 to TRBJ1-1, with no clear D. The germline gives CDR1 LNHNV, CDR2 YYDKDF (reference sequence). This CDR3 has 18 amino acids. With 4 bases removed from V and 0 bases from J, the gap between germline ends came to 21 bases. CDR3 loop: CATSTELQVLSMNTEAFF. The CDR3 DNA reads as TGTGCCACCAGCACAGAGCTGCAGGTGCTCTCTATGAACACTGAAGCTTTCTTT.

The chain combines TRBV23-1 with TRBJ2-5; D is undetermined. TRBV23-1 is an ORF, with its function uncertain. With 4 bases removed from V and 7 bases from J, the gap between germline ends came to 19 bases. This CDR3 is 15 amino acids long. This CDR3 is CASSLPRDVDRTQYF. The CDR3 nucleotides read TGCGCCAGCAGTCTCCCGAGAGACGTCGATAGGACCCAGTACTTC.

Only one count was recorded for this clone. The chain combines TRBV7-2 with TRBJ2-7, with TRBD1 as a possible D gene (5 bases). CDR3 length: 14 residues. V lost 5 bases to trimming and J lost 2 bases, with 13 bases between them. Germline V CDR1 and CDR2: SGHTA, FQGNSA. Here the CDR3 DNA reads TGTGCCAGCAGCCCCGGCGACAGACCCTACGAGCAGTACTTC. Encoded protein: CASSPGDRPYEQYF.

The rearrangement joins TRBV6-5 to TRBJ2-6, with D uncertain. Germline-derived CDR1 and CDR2 are MNHEY and SVGAGI. This CDR3 has 13 residues. Trimming removed 11 bases at V and 1 base at J, with 9 bases between. CDR3 nucleotides: TGTGCCGTTTTAAAGTCTGGGGCCAACGTCCTGACTTTC. Its protein is CAVLKSGANVLTF.

This clone was seen a few times. This chain connects TRBV9 to TRBJ2-3, with TRBD2 identical over 10 bases. This CDR3 contains 16 residues. V was clipped by 2 bases and J by 1 base; unmatched bases: 4. Germline lookup yields CDR1 SGDLS and CDR2 YYNGEE. The CDR3 reads CASSVHLAGGTDTQYF. CDR3 bases: TGTGCCAGCAGCGTCCACCTAGCGGGGGGCACAGATACGCAGTATTTT.

Only one count was recorded for this clone. The chain employs TRBV5-1 and TRBJ1-4; weak D call: TRBD1 (5 bases). Germline V lookup: CDR1 SGHRS, CDR2 YFSETQ. The CDR3 is 14 amino acids. V lost 3 bases to trimming and J lost 3 bases, with 9 bases between them. CDR3 sequence reads: CASSSAGSNEKLFF. CDR3 coding DNA: TGCGCCAGCAGCTCGGCAGGGTCTAATGAAAAACTGTTTTTT.

Details on this clone: This specimen includes other DNA sequences encoding the same CDR3. V gene TRBV18 combines with J gene TRBJ2-7; 9 bases agree with TRBD1. The CDR3 has 14 amino acids. Germline CDR1 and CDR2: KGHSH and LQKENI. V lost 3 bases, J lost 3 bases, and 3 bases stayed unmatched. CDR3 bases: TGTGCCAGCTCACCCGGGACAGGGATCTACGAGCAGTACTTC. Protein: CASSPGTGIYEQYF. The full variable domain, its missing parts supplied by reference TRBV18 and TRBJ2-7, is NAGVMQNPRHLVRRRGQEARLRCSPMKGHSHVYWYRQLPEEGLKFMVYLQKENIIDESGMPKERFSAEFPKEGPSILRIQQVVRGDSAAYFCASSPGTGIYEQYFGPGTRLTVT.

This clone has a single count. The chain is built from TRBV6-4 and TRBJ1-2, with D hard to call. Deletions cut 2 bases from V and 2 bases from J, with 12 bases between. The CDR3 covers 15 residues. From germline, CDR1 is MRHNA and CDR2 SNTAGT. The CDR3 here is CASSDPRTGNYGYTF. CDR3 sequence (DNA): TGTGCCAGCAGTGACCCGAGGACGGGGAACTATGGCTACACCTTC.

This chain links TRBV9 with TRBJ2-1; D call uncertain. This CDR3 region has 15 residues. With 0 bases removed from V and 1 base from J, the gap between germline ends came to 8 bases. Germline values: CDR1 SGDLS, CDR2 YYNGEE. The CDR3 sequence is CASSVAGVSYNEQFF. The CDR3 DNA follows: TGTGCCAGCAGCGTAGCTGGTGTATCCTACAATGAGCAGTTCTTC.

The chain carries TRBV30 and TRBJ2-5, with no clear D. The CDR3 totals 13 residues. CDR1 is GTSNPN and CDR2 is SVGIG in the germline V gene (reference sequence). V lost 3 bases, J lost 2 bases, and 10 bases lay in between. The CDR3 loop is CAWRTGPQETQYF. CDR3 nucleotide sequence: TGTGCCTGGAGGACCGGGCCTCAAGAGACCCAGTACTTC.

The chain recombines TRBV29-1 with TRBJ2-1; the match to TRBD1 covers 10 bases. Germline CDR1 and CDR2: SQVTM and ANQGSEA. The V gene end was trimmed by 3 bases and the J gene end by 7 bases; junction bases not matched to a gene: 9. The CDR3 contains 15 residues. CDR3 nucleotide sequence: TGCAGCGTTGAGGAAGTCCCGGGACAGGGGAATGAGCAGTTCTTC. It translates to CSVEEVPGQGNEQFF.

This clone showed up just once. The V and J genes are TRBV5-4 and TRBJ2-3; 9 bases are a match to TRBD1. Germline loops: CDR1 SGHNT, CDR2 YYREEE (reference sequence). J was trimmed by 4 bases and V by 5 bases; bases with no gene match: 11. The CDR3 has 16 amino acids. CDR3 in DNA: TGTGCCAGCAGTCGGAAAACAGGGGGCCAGGCAGATACGCAGTATTTT. Translation gives CASSRKTGGQADTQYF.

The rearrangement links TRBV4-1 to TRBJ1-2, with a weak D call TRBD1 (5 bases). CDR3 length: 16 residues. Germline-derived CDR1 and CDR2 are MGHRA and YSYEKL. Trimming cost V 0 bases and J 8 bases, with 19 bases left between them. The CDR3 is CASSQDLGSGGGGYTF. CDR3 in DNA: TGCGCCAGCAGCCAAGATTTAGGCAGCGGCGGGGGGGGCTACACCTTC.

The rearrangement joins TRBV19 to TRBJ2-1; 8 bases agree with TRBD1. There are 15 residues in the CDR3. Germline CDR1 and CDR2: LNHDA and SQIVND (reference sequence). The junction had 6 bases not matched to a gene; V was cut back by 4 bases and J by 4 bases. The CDR3 sequence is CASSNGGQVYNEQFF. CDR3 DNA: TGTGCCAGTAGTAACGGGGGACAGGTATACAATGAGCAGTTCTTC.

The rearrangement joins TRBV7-2 to TRBJ2-7; 9 bases map to TRBD1. CDR3 size: 14 residues. Germline V gene lookup returns CDR1 SGHTA and CDR2 FQGNSA. V gave up 3 bases and J gave up 7 bases; unmatched junction bases: 7. For the CDR3, the DNA is TGTGCCAGCAGCTTCCGACAGGGGGTGGAGGAGCAGTACTTC. This codes for CASSFRQGVEEQYF.